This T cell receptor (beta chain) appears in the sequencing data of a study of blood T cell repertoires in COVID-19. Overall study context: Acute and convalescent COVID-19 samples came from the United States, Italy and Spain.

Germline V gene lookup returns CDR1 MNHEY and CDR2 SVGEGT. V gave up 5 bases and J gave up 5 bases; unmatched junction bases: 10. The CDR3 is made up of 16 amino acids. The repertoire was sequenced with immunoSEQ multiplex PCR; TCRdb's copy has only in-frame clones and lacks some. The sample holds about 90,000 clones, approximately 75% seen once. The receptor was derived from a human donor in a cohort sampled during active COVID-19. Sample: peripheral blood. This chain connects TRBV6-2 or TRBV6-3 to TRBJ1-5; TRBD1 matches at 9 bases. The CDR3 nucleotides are TGTGCCAGCAGTGCCAGGGACAGGGACTATCATCAGCCCCAGCATTTT. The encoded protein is CASSARDRDYHQPQHF.